A selection of T cell receptor beta chains follows, all from one sample in a study of T-cell reconstitution after alpha-beta-depleted transplantation in children. One entry per CDR3 protein results from TCRdb running MiXCR on the PCR reads. The table has fewer than 350,000 distinct CDR3 sequences, nearly 8% seen once. The sample consisted of peripheral blood, taken 360 days after TCRalphabeta/CD19-depleted stem cell transplant. Source of these receptors: a female patient aged 2 to 10 who had a stem cell transplant for Fanconi anemia, so the T cells may come from the graft donor. Both conserved end residues are part of each CDR3. D genes are given only for firm matches. Size is omitted from some rows. Given values are once, few, many or a class for expanded clones.

d_gene: -; j_gene: TRBJ2-1; abundance: -; v_gene: TRBV9; CDR3aa: CASSVEGDAYNEQFF; CDR3nt: TGTGCCAGCAGCGTAGAGGGGGACGCCTACAATGAGCAGTTCTTC
d_gene: -; j_gene: TRBJ1-5; abundance: many; v_gene: TRBV7-8; CDR3aa: CASSLRHRVGNQPQHF; CDR3nt: TGTGCCAGCAGCCTACGTCACAGGGTAGGCAATCAGCCCCAGCATTTT
d_gene: TRBD2; j_gene: TRBJ2-2; abundance: many; v_gene: TRBV4-2; CDR3aa: CASSQDLGGGIDLAGELFF; CDR3nt: TGTGCCAGCAGCCAAGATCTCGGGGGGGGTATTGATCTGGCCGGGGAGCTGTTTTTT
d_gene: -; j_gene: TRBJ1-1; abundance: many; v_gene: TRBV29-1; CDR3aa: CSVLEGGTEAFF; CDR3nt: TGCAGCGTTCTGGAGGGGGGGACTGAAGCTTTCTTT
d_gene: -; j_gene: TRBJ1-4; abundance: many; v_gene: TRBV29-1; CDR3aa: CSVVFSGTNEKLFF; CDR3nt: TGCAGCGTTGTGTTTTCTGGAACTAATGAAAAACTGTTTTTT
d_gene: -; j_gene: TRBJ2-3; abundance: many; v_gene: TRBV6-1; CDR3aa: CASRRQVTDTQYF; CDR3nt: TGTGCCAGCCGGAGACAGGTCACAGATACGCAGTATTTT
d_gene: -; j_gene: TRBJ2-3; abundance: many; v_gene: TRBV2; CDR3aa: CASKATVHTDTQYF; CDR3nt: TGTGCCAGCAAGGCAACAGTACACACAGATACGCAGTATTTT
d_gene: -; j_gene: TRBJ1-2; abundance: many; v_gene: TRBV12-3/TRBV12-4; CDR3aa: CASSPRRNYGYTF; CDR3nt: TGTGCCAGCAGCCCCCGACGGAACTATGGCTACACCTTC
d_gene: -; j_gene: TRBJ2-5; abundance: many; v_gene: TRBV5-6; CDR3aa: CASSERDFAWETQYF; CDR3nt: TGTGCCAGCAGCGAACGGGACTTCGCGTGGGAGACCCAGTACTTC
d_gene: -; j_gene: TRBJ2-3; abundance: many; v_gene: TRBV11-2; CDR3aa: CASSFPTGPDTQYF; CDR3nt: TGTGCCAGCAGCTTCCCGACGGGGCCAGATACGCAGTATTTT
d_gene: -; j_gene: TRBJ1-2; abundance: few; v_gene: TRBV12-3/TRBV12-4; CDR3aa: CASRLGYGYTF; CDR3nt: TGTGCCAGCAGATTGGGGTATGGCTACACCTTC
d_gene: -; j_gene: TRBJ2-1; abundance: many; v_gene: TRBV7-2; CDR3aa: CASSSGDNYNEQFF; CDR3nt: TGTGCCAGCAGCTCCGGGGACAATTACAATGAGCAGTTCTTC
d_gene: -; j_gene: TRBJ2-1; abundance: -; v_gene: TRBV5-1; CDR3aa: CASSLLGGTHSYNEQFF; CDR3nt: TGCGCCAGCAGCTTGCTCGGTGGGACTCACTCCTACAATGAGCAGTTCTTC